These 4 T cell receptor beta chains originate from one sample sequenced in a study of CD8 T cells in ankylosing spondylitis. Study-level results: About 8 highly homologous variants formed a TCR beta motif that appeared characteristic of ankylosing spondylitis blood.

TCRdb re-derived calls from the 5' RACE reads in MiXCR, one entry per CDR3 protein. The data contain about 210,000 distinct CDR3 sequences, around 6.6% of them singletons. No antigen has been assigned to these receptors. Sequencing was carried out using blood, either unsorted or a sorted T cell fraction (not recorded which). The receptors were gathered from a male donor with ankylosing spondylitis.

The sample holds many counts of this clonotype. The chain combines TRBV29-1 with TRBJ2-1; TRBD2 agrees at 14 bases. CDR1 is SQVTM and CDR2 is ANQGSEA in the germline V gene. After removal of 3 bases from V and 10 bases from J, the junction contained 5 bases not matched to a gene. The CDR3 consists of 14 residues. The CDR3 DNA is TGCAGCGTTGACCCGGGACTAGCGGGAGACGAGCAGTTCTTC. The encoded protein is CSVDPGLAGDEQFF.

This clonotype was picked up many times. V is TRBV6-5 and J is TRBJ1-1; D gene uncertain. The CDR3 has 12 residues. Germline V gene lookup returns CDR1 MNHEY and CDR2 SVGAGI. V dropped 6 bases and J dropped 4 bases, with 9 bases sitting between them. As DNA, the CDR3 is TGTGCCAGCAGATCATTCGGCACTGAAGCTTTCTTT. This gives the protein CASRSFGTEAFF.

This clonotype was counted ten times or more. The chain combines TRBV29-1 with TRBJ2-1; 15 nucleotides align to TRBD2. J was trimmed by 8 bases and V by 8 bases; bases with no gene match: 10. CDR1 and CDR2 from the germline V gene are SQVTM and ANQGSEA. The CDR3 is 15 residues long. CDR3 sequence reads: CSSRTSGRALDEQFF. In DNA, the CDR3 is TGCAGCTCCCGGACTAGCGGGAGGGCCTTGGATGAGCAGTTCTTC.

At least ten counts were recorded for this clonotype. The chain uses TRBV20-1 and TRBJ2-7, with D hard to call. This CDR3 spans 14 amino acids. Germline V CDR1 and CDR2: DFQATT, SNEGSKA (reference sequence). Trimming removed 0 bases at V and 0 bases at J, with 9 bases between. This chain's CDR3 is CSARDPAGSYEQYF. The CDR3 coding sequence is TGCAGTGCTAGAGATCCGGCAGGCTCCTACGAGCAGTACTTC.